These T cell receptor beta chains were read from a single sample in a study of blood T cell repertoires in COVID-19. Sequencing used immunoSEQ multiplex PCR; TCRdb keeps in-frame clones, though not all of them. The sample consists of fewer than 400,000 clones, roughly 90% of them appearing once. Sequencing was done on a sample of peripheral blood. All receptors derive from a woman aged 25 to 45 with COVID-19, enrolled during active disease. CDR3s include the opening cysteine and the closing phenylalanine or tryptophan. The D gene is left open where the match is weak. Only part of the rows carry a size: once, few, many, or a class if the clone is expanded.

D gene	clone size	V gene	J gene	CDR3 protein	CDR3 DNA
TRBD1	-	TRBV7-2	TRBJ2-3	CASSSRTGTSTDTQYF	TGTGCCAGCAGCTCTCGGACAGGGACCAGCACAGATACGCAGTATTTT
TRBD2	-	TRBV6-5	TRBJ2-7	CASSYSSGASYEQYF	TGTGCCAGCAGCTACTCTAGCGGAGCTTCCTACGAGCAGTACTTC
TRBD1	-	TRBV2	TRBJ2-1	CASSEAGTGVDEQFF	TGTGCCAGCAGTGAAGCCGGGACAGGGGTCGATGAGCAGTTCTTC
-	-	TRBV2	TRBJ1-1	CASSEQGMAEAFF	TGTGCCAGCAGTGAACAGGGGATGGCTGAAGCTTTCTTT
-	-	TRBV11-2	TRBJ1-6	CASSFLHYNSPLHF	TGTGCCAGCAGCTTTTTACACTATAATTCACCCCTCCACTTT
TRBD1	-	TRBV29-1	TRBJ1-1	CSGGRGPDTEAFF	TGCAGCGGTGGCAGGGGGCCGGACACTGAAGCTTTCTTT
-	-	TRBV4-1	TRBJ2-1	CASSQGQGGHNEQFF	TGCGCCAGCAGCCAAGGGCAGGGTGGACACAATGAGCAGTTCTTC
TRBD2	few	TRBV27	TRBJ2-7	CASSFTSVSYEQYF	TGTGCCAGCAGTTTTACTAGCGTTTCCTACGAGCAGTACTTC
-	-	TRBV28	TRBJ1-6	CASSLYINAADYNSPLHF	TGTGCCAGCAGTTTATACATCAACGCGGCAGACTATAATTCACCCCTCCACTTT
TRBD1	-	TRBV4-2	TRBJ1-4	CASRTGDREREKLFF	TGTGCCAGCCGAACTGGGGACAGGGAACGGGAAAAACTGTTTTTT
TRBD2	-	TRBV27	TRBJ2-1	CASSFGLAGGFYNEQFF	TGTGCCAGCAGTTTCGGCCTAGCGGGAGGTTTCTACAATGAGCAGTTCTTC
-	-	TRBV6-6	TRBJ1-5	CASSYSTAYSNQPQHF	TGTGCCAGCAGTTACTCGACAGCTTATAGCAATCAGCCCCAGCATTTT
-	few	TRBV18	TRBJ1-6	CASSPVHSDSPLHF	TGTGCCAGCTCACCAGTACACAGTGATTCACCCCTCCACTTT
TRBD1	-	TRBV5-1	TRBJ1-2	CASSEGQGSGGYTF	TGCGCCAGCAGCGAAGGACAGGGATCGGGTGGCTACACCTTC
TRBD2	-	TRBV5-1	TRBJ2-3	CASSSGLAGGTDTQYF	TGCGCCAGCAGCTCGGGACTAGCGGGAGGCACAGATACGCAGTATTTT
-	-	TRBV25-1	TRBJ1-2	CASTGGKGSDGYTF	TGTGCCAGCACCGGAGGGAAGGGTAGTGATGGCTACACCTTC
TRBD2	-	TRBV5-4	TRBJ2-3	CASSSGLAGGPADTQYF	TGTGCCAGCAGTTCAGGACTAGCGGGAGGGCCCGCAGATACGCAGTATTTT
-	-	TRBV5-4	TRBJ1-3	CASSLSDSGNTIYF	TGTGCCAGCAGCTTATCAGACTCCGGGAACACCATATATTTT
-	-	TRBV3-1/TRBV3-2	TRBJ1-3	CASSPGSGLRGNTIYF	TGTGCCAGCAGTCCAGGGTCAGGGCTGAGGGGAAACACCATATATTTT
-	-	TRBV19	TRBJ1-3	CASSMETAGNTIYF	TGTGCCAGTAGTATGGAGACAGCCGGAAACACCATATATTTT
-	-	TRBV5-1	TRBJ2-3	CASSWDKDTQYF	TGCGCCAGCAGCTGGGACAAGGATACGCAGTATTTT
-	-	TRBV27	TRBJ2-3	CASSLRQSDTQYF	TGTGCCAGCAGTTTACGTCAGTCAGATACGCAGTATTTT
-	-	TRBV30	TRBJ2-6	CAWAPGGSGANVLTF	TGTGCCTGGGCGCCCGGGGGATCTGGGGCCAACGTCCTGACTTTC
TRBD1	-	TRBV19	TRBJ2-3	CASSRTGATDTQYF	TGTGCCAGTAGTAGGACAGGGGCAACAGATACGCAGTATTTT
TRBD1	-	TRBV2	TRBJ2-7	CASSPDRGLYEQYF	TGTGCCAGCAGCCCGGACAGGGGGCTCTACGAGCAGTACTTC
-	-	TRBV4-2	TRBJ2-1	CASSQDLRALWNEQFF	TGTGCCAGCAGCCAAGATTTGCGGGCCCTTTGGAATGAGCAGTTCTTC
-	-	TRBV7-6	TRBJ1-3	CASSLVRAGSTGNTIYF	TGTGCCAGCAGCTTAGTACGGGCAGGGTCTACTGGAAACACCATATATTTT
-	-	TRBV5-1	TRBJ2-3	CASRLVWTSTDTQYF	TGCGCCAGCAGGTTGGTTTGGACTAGCACAGATACGCAGTATTTT
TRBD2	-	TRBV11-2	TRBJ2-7	CASSLARRERNEQYF	TGTGCCAGCAGCTTAGCTCGGCGGGAGCGAAACGAGCAGTACTTC
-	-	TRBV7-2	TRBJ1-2	CASSLYRVNYGYTF	TGTGCCAGCAGCTTATACAGGGTTAACTATGGCTACACCTTC
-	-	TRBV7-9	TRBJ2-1	CASSFGPNEQFF	TGTGCCAGCAGCTTTGGGCCTAATGAGCAGTTCTTC
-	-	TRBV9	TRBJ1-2	CASSGDTDYGYTF	TGTGCCAGCAGCGGAGACACCGACTATGGCTACACCTTC
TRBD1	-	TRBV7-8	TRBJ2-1	CASSRDRVGNEQFF	TGTGCCAGCAGCCGGGACAGGGTGGGAAATGAGCAGTTCTTC
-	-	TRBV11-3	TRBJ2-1	CASSLGQEPYNEQFF	TGTGCCAGCAGCTTAGGACAGGAACCCTACAATGAGCAGTTCTTC
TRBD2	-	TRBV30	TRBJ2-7	CAWELAGTYEQYF	TGTGCCTGGGAACTAGCGGGAACCTACGAGCAGTACTTC
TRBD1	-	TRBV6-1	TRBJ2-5	CASSEAGTGREAQYF	TGTGCCAGCAGTGAAGCAGGGACAGGGAGAGAGGCCCAGTACTTC
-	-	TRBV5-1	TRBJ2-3	CASSTQGLGTDTQYF	TGCGCCAGCAGCACACAGGGATTGGGGACAGATACGCAGTATTTT
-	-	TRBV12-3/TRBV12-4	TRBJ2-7	CASSLGDSLEQYF	TGTGCCAGCAGTTTAGGGGACTCTCTCGAGCAGTACTTC
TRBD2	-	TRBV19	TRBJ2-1	CASSLTSGFSNEQFF	TGTGCCAGTAGCCTGACTAGCGGCTTCTCCAATGAGCAGTTCTTC
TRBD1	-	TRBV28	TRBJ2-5	CASSLWGQGAQETQYF	TGTGCCAGCAGTTTATGGGGTCAGGGGGCCCAAGAGACCCAGTACTTC
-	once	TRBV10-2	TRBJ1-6	CASSEDRNSPLHF	TGCGCCAGCAGTGAGGACAGGAATTCACCCCTCCACTTT
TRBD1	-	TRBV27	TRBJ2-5	CASSFRRQGKGETQYF	TGTGCCAGCAGTTTCAGAAGACAGGGGAAAGGTGAGACCCAGTACTTC
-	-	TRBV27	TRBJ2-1	CASSFQDSSYNEQFF	TGTGCCAGCAGTTTCCAGGACAGCTCCTACAATGAGCAGTTCTTC
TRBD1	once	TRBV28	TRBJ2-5	CASSFDRAQETQYF	TGTGCCAGCAGTTTTGACAGGGCACAAGAGACCCAGTACTTC
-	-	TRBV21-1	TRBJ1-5	CASSKGDSDSNQPQHF	TGTGCCAGCAGCAAAGGGGACAGCGATAGCAATCAGCCCCAGCATTTT
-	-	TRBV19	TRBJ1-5	CASSKLPSGREGSQHF	TGTGCCAGTAGTAAACTCCCATCTGGGAGGGAGGGGTCCCAGCATTTT
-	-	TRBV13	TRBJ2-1	CASSLQLGQRALEQFF	TGTGCCAGCAGCTTACAATTGGGACAGCGGGCTTTGGAGCAGTTCTTC
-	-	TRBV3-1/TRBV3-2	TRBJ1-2	CASSQDAGARYLTF	TGTGCCAGCAGCCAAGACGCAGGGGCGCGGTATCTCACCTTC